This T cell receptor (beta chain) was retrieved from a study of T cells in localized non-small cell lung cancer (dated by TCRdb to between 2020 and 2021). Background on the whole study: The study examined T cell repertoires in roughly 240 patients with early-stage NSCLC and compared tumors with uninvolved tumor-adjacent lungs. The cohort comprised roughly 230 treatment-naïve NSCLC patients with resected, localized lung tumors. The mean age of the NSCLC patients was 50 to 85 years, with 130 or so men and 100 to 110 women. Study-wide conclusions, independent of this receptor: Because the study design was exploratory, TCR variables were selected using unadjusted p-values without false-discovery rate correction. Multi-region tumor sequencing was not performed, so intratumor heterogeneity could not be excluded. Uninvolved tumor-adjacent lung showed the highest T cell clonality, higher than tumor, which suggests more focused antigenic responses in the adjacent lung. A median of roughly 58 of the top 100 tumor clones were detected in paired uninvolved adjacent lung, and around 30 of these tumor clones were also found among the top 100 clones of the paired uninvolved adjacent lung. Longer overall survival was associated with higher T cell density in blood, whereas shorter survival was associated with higher clonality in adjacent lung.

The immunoSEQ Assay was used to sequence TCR beta CDR3 regions from DNA. On the authors' methods: To compute T cell density, TCR beta template counts were normalized to usable DNA, which was estimated by amplifying housekeeping genes. Using the preseqR package, richness was estimated by extrapolating to 120,000 templates for tissue samples and 400,000 templates for PBMC samples. Clonality was taken to be one minus Pielou's evenness. To identify tissue-enriched TCRs, differential abundance testing was run on productive amino-acid clonotypes with a minimum total count of 5 and an alpha of 0.1. Repertoire overlap between compartments was quantified with the Jaccard Index and Morisita Overlap Index. GLIPH clustered TCR beta CDR3s with public tetramer-defined viral CDR3s; viral motifs required at least three viral sequences plus V-gene enrichment. TCRdb re-hosts the immuneACCESS table, in-frame sequences only. Its copies lack some clones; in the studies checked, an unresolved V gene accounts for under half of them, and the cause for the rest is not known. V and J calls and clone size are those listed in that table; D and trimming were worked out from the DNA. For this sample the table gives about 33,000 clones, of which roughly nine tenths were detected only once. Jointly, the top ten make up over 15% of the sample.

Turning to this clone: Its antigen is currently not known. Base quality data are lacking; no much larger clone is found one base away.

At diagnosis, tumor, uninvolved tumor-adjacent lung and peripheral blood were collected and then preserved as a mix of FFPE and fresh-frozen material. For TCR repertoire profiling, blood samples were analyzed as peripheral blood mononuclear cells. The CDR1 and CDR2 encoded by the germline V gene (reference sequence) are SEHNR and FQNEAQ. The CDR3 spans 15 residues, from the cysteine through the phenylalanine. The retained sequence is limited to the CDR3, 45 bases, with the frame set at the first base. V and J are truncated by 5 bases and 0 bases respectively, leaving an intervening sequence of 14 bases.

The V and J segments used are TRBV7-9 and TRBJ2-7; the D region is possibly TRBD1 or TRBD2, each matching across 5 bases. Sequencing used peripheral blood mononuclear cells, obtained before any cancer treatment. This TCR was sampled from a man aged 40 to 70 with stage III lung adenocarcinoma. The nucleotides read TGTGCCAGCAGCCCCTTCGGGGCGGGCTCCTACGAGCAGTACTTC. Translated, it gives CASSPFGAGSYEQYF. With the portions outside the CDR3 filled from the reference TRBV7-9 and TRBJ2-7 genes, the complete variable region becomes DTGVSQNPRHKITKRGQNVTFRCDPISEHNRLYWYRQTLGQGPEFLTYFQNEAQLEKSRLLSDRFSAERPKGSFSTLEIQRTEQGDSAMYLCASSPFGAGSYEQYFGPGTRLTVT.